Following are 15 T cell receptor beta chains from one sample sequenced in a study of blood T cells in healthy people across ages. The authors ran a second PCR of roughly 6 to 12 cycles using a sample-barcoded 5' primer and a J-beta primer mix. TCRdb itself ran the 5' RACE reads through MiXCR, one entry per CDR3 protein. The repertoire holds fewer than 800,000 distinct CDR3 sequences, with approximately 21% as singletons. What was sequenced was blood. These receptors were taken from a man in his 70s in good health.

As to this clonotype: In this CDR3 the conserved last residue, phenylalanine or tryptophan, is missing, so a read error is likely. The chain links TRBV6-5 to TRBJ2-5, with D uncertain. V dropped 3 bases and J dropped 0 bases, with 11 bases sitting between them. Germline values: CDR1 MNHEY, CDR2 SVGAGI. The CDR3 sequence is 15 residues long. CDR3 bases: TGTGCCAGCAGTTATTCCCTAATGCACCAAGAGACCCAGTACCTC. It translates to CASSYSLMHQETQYL.

The CDR3 DNA is TGTGCCAGCAGGCCGACCTGGACAGATACGCAGTATTTT. It codes for CASRPTWTDTQYF. The rearrangement uses TRBV28 and TRBJ2-3; D is undetermined. Trimming pared 6 bases from V and 3 bases from J, leaving 10 bases between. The CDR3 has 13 amino acids. Germline V gene sequence: CDR1 MDHEN, CDR2 SYDVKM. Full variable domain (outside the CDR3, taken from reference TRBV28 and TRBJ2-3): DVKVTQSSRYLVKRTGEKVFLECVQDMDHENMFWYRQDPGLGLRLIYFSYDVKMKEKGDIPEGYSVSREKKERFSLILESASTNQTSMYLCASRPTWTDTQYFGPGTRLTVL.

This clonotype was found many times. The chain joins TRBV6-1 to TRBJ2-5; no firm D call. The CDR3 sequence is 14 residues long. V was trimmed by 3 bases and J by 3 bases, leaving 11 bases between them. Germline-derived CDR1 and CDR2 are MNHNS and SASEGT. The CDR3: CASSDGWNEETQYF. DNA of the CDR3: TGTGCCAGCAGTGATGGGTGGAATGAAGAGACCCAGTACTTC.

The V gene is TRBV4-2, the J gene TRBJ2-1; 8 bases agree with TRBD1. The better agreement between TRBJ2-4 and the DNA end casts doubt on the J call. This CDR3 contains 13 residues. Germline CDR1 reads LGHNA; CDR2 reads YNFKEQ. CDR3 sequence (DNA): TGTGCCAGCAGCCAAGAAAGACAGGGGATTCAGTACTTC. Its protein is CASSQERQGIQYF.

In nucleotides, the CDR3 is TGTGCCAGCAAATCCCGGACTAGCGGGAGGGGTAATGAGCAGTTCTTC. It translates to CASKSRTSGRGNEQFF. This chain joins TRBV12-3 or TRBV12-4 and TRBJ2-5, with 15 nucleotides matching TRBD2. TRBJ2-1 matches the DNA end more closely, so the J call is doubtful. The CDR3 sequence is 16 residues long.

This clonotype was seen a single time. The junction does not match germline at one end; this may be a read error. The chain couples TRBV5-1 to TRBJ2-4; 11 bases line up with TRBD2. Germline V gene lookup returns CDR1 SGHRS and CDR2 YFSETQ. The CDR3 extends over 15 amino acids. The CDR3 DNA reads TGCGCCAGCAGCTTGACTAGCGGGAGAGGGAACATTCAGCACTTC. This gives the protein CASSLTSGRGNIQHF.

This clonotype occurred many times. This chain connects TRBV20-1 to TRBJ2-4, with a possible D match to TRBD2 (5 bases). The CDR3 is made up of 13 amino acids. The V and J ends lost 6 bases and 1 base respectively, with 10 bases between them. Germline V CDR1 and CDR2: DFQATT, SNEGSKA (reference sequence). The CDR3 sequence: CSAQGGAKNIQYF. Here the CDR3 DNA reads TGCAGTGCCCAAGGAGGTGCCAAAAACATTCAGTACTTC.

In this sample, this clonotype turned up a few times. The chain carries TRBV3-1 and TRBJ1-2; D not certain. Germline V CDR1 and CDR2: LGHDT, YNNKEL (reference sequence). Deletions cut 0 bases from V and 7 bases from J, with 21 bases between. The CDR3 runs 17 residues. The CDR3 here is CASSQENFGGLLGGYTF. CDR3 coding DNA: TGTGCCAGCAGCCAAGAGAATTTTGGCGGACTGCTTGGTGGCTACACCTTC.

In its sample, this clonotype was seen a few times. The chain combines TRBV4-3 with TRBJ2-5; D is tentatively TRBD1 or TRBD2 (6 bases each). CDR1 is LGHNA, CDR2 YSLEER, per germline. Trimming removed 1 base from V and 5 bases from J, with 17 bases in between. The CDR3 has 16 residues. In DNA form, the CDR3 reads TGCGCCAGCAGCCAAGCTATCGGAACAGGGAGGGAGACCCAGTACTTC. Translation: CASSQAIGTGRETQYF.

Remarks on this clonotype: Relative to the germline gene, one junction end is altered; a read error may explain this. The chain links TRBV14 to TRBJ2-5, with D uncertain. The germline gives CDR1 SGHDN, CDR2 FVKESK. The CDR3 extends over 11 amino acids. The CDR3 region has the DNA TGTGCCAGCAGCCAAGACGAGACCCAGCACTTC. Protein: CASSQDETQHF.

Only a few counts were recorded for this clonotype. As DNA, the CDR3 is TGCGCCAGCAGCTCGGGACTAGCGGGAGAGGTCGTCAAAAACATTCAGTACTTC. As protein: CASSSGLAGEVVKNIQYF. The chain is built from TRBV5-1 and TRBJ2-4; 14 bases map to TRBD2. Germline trimming cut 3 bases from V and 3 bases from J; bases unmatched to any gene: 8. Germline values: CDR1 SGHRS, CDR2 YFSETQ. This CDR3 region has 18 residues.

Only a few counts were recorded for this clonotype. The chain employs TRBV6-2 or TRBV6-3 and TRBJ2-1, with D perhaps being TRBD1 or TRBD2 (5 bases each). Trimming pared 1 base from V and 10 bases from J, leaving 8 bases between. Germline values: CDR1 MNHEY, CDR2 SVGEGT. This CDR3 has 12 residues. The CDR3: CASSYFGAEQFF. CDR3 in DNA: TGTGCCAGCAGTTACTTCGGGGCGGAGCAGTTCTTC.

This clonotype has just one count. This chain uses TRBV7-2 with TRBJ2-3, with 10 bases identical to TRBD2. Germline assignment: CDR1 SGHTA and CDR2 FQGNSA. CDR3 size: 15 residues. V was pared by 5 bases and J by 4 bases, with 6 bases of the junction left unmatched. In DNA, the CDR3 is TGTGCCAGCAGCCGTAGCGGGAGGCTCTCAGATACGCAGTATTTT. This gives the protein CASSRSGRLSDTQYF.

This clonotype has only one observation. CDR3 sequence reads: CASYSSGANVLTF. The CDR3 DNA reads TGTGCCAGCTACTCATCTGGGGCCAACGTCCTGACTTTC. The gene calls are TRBV28 and TRBJ2-6; D is uncertain. Germline-derived CDR1 and CDR2 are MDHEN and SYDVKM. This CDR3 is built from 13 residues. With 8 bases removed from V and 1 base from J, the gap between germline ends came to 6 bases.

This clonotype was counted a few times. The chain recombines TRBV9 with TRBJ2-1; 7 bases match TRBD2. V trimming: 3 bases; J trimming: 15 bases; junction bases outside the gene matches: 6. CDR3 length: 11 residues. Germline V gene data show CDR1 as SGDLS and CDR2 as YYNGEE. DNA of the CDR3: TGTGCCAGCAGCGAGCGGGGATTACTGTTCTTC. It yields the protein CASSERGLLFF.